This T cell receptor (beta chain) emerged from a study of blood T cell repertoires in COVID-19 (dated by TCRdb to 2020 to 2022). About the study as a whole: The collaborator samples originated in the United States, Italy and Spain and spanned the acute and convalescent phases of COVID-19. Subjects who had been exposed to COVID-19, were actively infected with it, or had recovered from it provided the deeply sampled blood TCRbeta repertoires that made up the dataset. The samples were drawn from the first 160 participants of the ongoing ImmuneRACE study and from under 1,500 subjects provided by 6 global collaborators. Where available, HLA class I and class II types were taken from metadata supplied by the sample provider and were not determined by assay-based typing. The material from the prospective study consisted of cDNA or gDNA derived from T cells, B-cell-depleted T cells, or PBMCs. The repertoires were released in a freely available public database intended as a resource for research on the immune response to SARS-CoV-2. The sample metadata nearly always contained a de-identified subject ID, COVID-19 status, age in years and sex. General study outcomes and caveats: The amount of clinical and demographic metadata varied by source and participant and was provided uncurated.

The germline V gene provides CDR1 SGHTS and CDR2 YDEGEE. The CDR3 covers 17 residues, taking in both the cysteine and the phenylalanine. CDR3 DNA only is kept here, 51 bases in frame from base 1. V and J lose 3 bases and 1 base, and a span of 17 bases separates them. TCRbeta CDR3 regions were amplified from genomic DNA using the immunoSEQ Assay, a bias-controlled multiplex PCR. From the authors' description of their analysis: The number of nucleated cells in each sample was estimated by amplification of reference gene primers within the assay. Sequence reads were collapsed and filtered to measure the absolute abundance of every unique TCRbeta CDR3 rearrangement. For each sample, productive Simpson clonality was calculated as the square root of Simpson's diversity index across productive rearrangements. Entries here come from immuneACCESS through TCRdb and include only in-frame sequences with V and J called. Some clones fail to appear in such tables; in the studies checked, an unresolved V gene covers under half of the shortfall, and the cause of the remainder is unknown. V and J calls and clone size are those listed in that table; D and trimming were worked out from the DNA. The sample contains about 210,000 clones, 75% to 90% of them found a single time. Under 0.9% of the sample lies in the top ten.

Collaborating institutions collected whole blood in K2EDTA tubes following their own protocols. Collaborator samples were shipped for TCRbeta analysis as frozen whole blood, isolated PBMCs, or DNA extracted from either sample type. Comments on this clone: Its antigen is currently not known. No base-level quality is on record; no much larger clone is a single base apart.

The source is a man aged 35 to 55 with acute or convalescent COVID-19. The sequence links TRBV5-8 to TRBJ1-5; TRBD1 is a possible D gene, resting on 5 matching bases. Sequencing was carried out using peripheral blood. The CDR3 sequence is CASSYVGGGRSNQPQHF. At the DNA level, the sequence is TGTGCCAGCAGCTATGTCGGGGGGGGACGAAGCAATCAGCCCCAGCATTTT.